One sample yielded the 10 T cell receptor beta chains listed below, sequenced in a study of T-cell memory formation after mild COVID-19. MiXCR was run by TCRdb on the 5' RACE reads, yielding one entry per CDR3 protein. The table includes 470,000 or so distinct CDR3 sequences, 20% detected once. Sequenced: PBMCs or a T cell subset sorted from them (not recorded which). These receptor sequences come from an adult woman who had mild COVID-19 (a few samples of this study predate the infection). Cell type and time point are not known.

This rearrangement joins TRBV24-1 to TRBJ2-3; perhaps TRBD2 as D (6 bases). The CDR3 runs 15 residues. Per the germline V gene, CDR1 is KGHDR and CDR2 is SFDVKD. Trimming left V 4 bases short and J 3 bases short, with 13 bases between. DNA of the CDR3: TGTGCCACCAGTGACCCGGGAGTCTGGACAGATACGCAGTATTTT. Translated, it gives CATSDPGVWTDTQYF.

The J gene is TRBJ2-7, the V gene TRBV6-2 or TRBV6-3; tentatively, D is TRBD1 (5 bases). There are 14 residues in the CDR3. Trimming removed 5 bases from V and 2 bases from J, with 13 bases in between. Germline assignment: CDR1 MNHEY and CDR2 SVGEGT. CDR3 bases: TGTGCCAGCAGTCTGACAGCCGCGACCTACGAGCAGTACTTC. It codes for CASSLTAATYEQYF.

The chain links TRBV6-5 to TRBJ1-2; 12 nucleotides align to TRBD1. The CDR3 consists of 16 residues. The V gene's germline CDR1 is MNHEY and CDR2 SVGAGI. V lost 1 base and J lost 4; bases outside the gene matches: 4. The CDR3 nucleotides read TGTGCCAGCAGTTACTTTGGGACAGGGGGCCGCTATGGCTACACCTTC. It translates to CASSYFGTGGRYGYTF.

There are a few counts of this clonotype. The chain uses TRBV7-9 and TRBJ2-1; 7 positions agree with TRBD1. Germline lookup yields CDR1 SEHNR and CDR2 FQNEAQ (reference sequence). There are 15 residues in the CDR3. Trimming cost V 5 bases and J 1 base; bases outside gene matches: 5. CDR3 protein: CASSHRGESYNEQFF. CDR3 DNA sequence: TGTGCCAGCAGCCACAGGGGTGAATCCTACAATGAGCAGTTCTTC.

This chain connects TRBV24-1 to TRBJ2-1; D gene uncertain. CDR3 length: 12 amino acids. Germline CDR1 is KGHDR and CDR2 is SFDVKD. The V end lost 4 bases, the J end lost 9 bases, and 9 bases lay between the germline ends. The CDR3 is CATSEGIREQFF. In DNA, the CDR3 is TGTGCCACCAGTGAGGGGATACGTGAGCAGTTCTTC.

The sample holds a few counts of this clonotype. This chain links TRBV27 with TRBJ1-2; D perhaps matches TRBD1 (6 bases). Germline-derived CDR1 and CDR2 are MNHEY and SMNVEV (reference sequence). This CDR3 spans 15 amino acids. V lost 5 bases and J lost 2, with 15 bases in between. CDR3 loop: CASSQSRGQNYGYTF. The CDR3 bases are TGTGCCAGCAGTCAAAGCAGGGGACAAAACTATGGCTACACCTTC.

This rearrangement joins TRBV29-1 to TRBJ1-1; D call uncertain. Trimming removed 7 bases at V and 0 bases at J, with 9 bases between. Germline V gene sequence: CDR1 SQVTM, CDR2 ANQGSEA. The CDR3 loop spans 12 amino acids. CDR3 sequence: CSALQVNTEAFF. The CDR3, as DNA: TGCAGCGCCTTGCAGGTGAACACTGAAGCTTTCTTT. The complete variable domain, with remaining parts taken from reference TRBV29-1 and TRBJ1-1, reads SAVISQKPSRDICQRGTSLTIQCQVDSQVTMMFWYRQQPGQSLTLIATANQGSEATYESGFVIDKFPISRPNLTFSTLTVSNMSPEDSSIYLCSALQVNTEAFFGQGTRLTVV.

This chain joins TRBV3-1 and TRBJ2-3; 7 positions agree with TRBD2. Germline V lookup: CDR1 LGHDT, CDR2 YNNKEL (reference sequence). V shed 0 bases and J 5 bases; nucleotides not matched to a gene: 11. This CDR3 region has 17 residues. The CDR3 nucleotides are TGTGCCAGCAGCCAAGATAGGATCGCGGGGAGGGTAGATACGCAGTATTTT. Its protein is CASSQDRIAGRVDTQYF.

This clonotype was observed a few times. The chain recombines TRBV5-1 with TRBJ1-1, with a possible D match to TRBD1 (6 bases). The CDR3 extends over 16 amino acids. CDR1 and CDR2 from the germline V gene are SGHRS and YFSETQ. V was trimmed by 1 base and J by 3 bases, leaving 16 bases between them. This CDR3 is CASSLRLTGWDTEAFF. CDR3 DNA sequence: TGCGCCAGCAGCTTGCGTCTGACAGGTTGGGACACTGAAGCTTTCTTT. The complete variable domain, with remaining parts taken from reference TRBV5-1 and TRBJ1-1, reads KAGVTQTPRYLIKTRGQQVTLSCSPISGHRSVSWYQQTPGQGLQFLFEYFSETQRNKGNFPGRFSGRQFSNSRSEMNVSTLELGDSALYLCASSLRLTGWDTEAFFGQGTRLTVV.

The chain employs TRBV6-5 and TRBJ2-1; possibly TRBD2 for D (5 bases). The CDR3 consists of 11 residues. The V gene lost 8 bases and the J gene lost 8 bases, with 10 bases spanning the gap. CDR1 MNHEY and CDR2 SVGAGI come from the germline V gene. Written as DNA, the CDR3 is TGTGCCAGCGAGGGTGTACATGAGCAGTTCTTC. Translating gives CASEGVHEQFF.